Each of the 5 T cell receptor beta chains below was sequenced from the same sample in a study of T cells after yellow fever vaccination. MiXCR, run by TCRdb on the 5' RACE reads, gives a single entry per CDR3 protein. The profile shows a few hundred thousand distinct CDR3 sequences, 8.7% of them singletons. The sequenced sample was PBMCs, obtained on the day of the first yellow fever vaccination. The receptor set was obtained from a man between 18 and 35 years old who received the YFV17D yellow fever vaccine.

The table lists this clonotype with many counts. The chain combines TRBV20-1 with TRBJ2-1, with D possibly being TRBD2 (5 bases). Germline loops: CDR1 DFQATT, CDR2 SNEGSKA (reference sequence). V was cut by 0 bases and J by 0 bases, with 12 bases left in between. The CDR3 is made up of 16 amino acids. This chain's CDR3 is CSARDREKSSYNEQFF. CDR3 nucleotide sequence: TGCAGTGCTAGAGATCGGGAAAAGAGCTCCTACAATGAGCAGTTCTTC.

In its sample, this clonotype was seen a few times. The chain carries TRBV4-3 and TRBJ2-3; 8 bases align to TRBD2. The CDR3 sequence is 14 residues long. V lost 4 bases and J lost 6; bases outside the gene matches: 6. Germline V gives CDR1 LGHNA, CDR2 YSLEER. The CDR3 coding sequence is TGCGCCAGCAGCCGTCGGGGGGGCGGGGATACGCAGTATTTT. This translates into CASSRRGGGDTQYF.

This chain uses TRBV15 with TRBJ2-5; 10 nucleotides line up with TRBD2. The CDR3 is 17 amino acids. Germline values: CDR1 LNHNV, CDR2 YYDKDF (reference sequence). V was clipped by 3 bases and J by 7 bases; unmatched bases: 14. The CDR3 nucleotides are TGTGCCACCAGCAGGGGGTTCTCTAGCGGGGGACCCGGGACCCAGTACTTC. Its translation: CATSRGFSSGGPGTQYF.

This sequence joins TRBV4-1 and TRBJ1-5, with a tentative D call TRBD1 (5 bases). The length of the CDR3 is 16 residues. V dropped 6 bases and J dropped 3 bases, with 18 bases sitting between them. The germline CDR1 and CDR2 sequences are MGHRA and YSYEKL. The CDR3 nucleotides are TGCGCCAGCAGTCGCAACGAGGCAGGGACCAATCAGCCCCAGCATTTT. Translating it yields CASSRNEAGTNQPQHF.

V usage is TRBV5-6 and J usage is TRBJ1-1; possible D gene TRBD1, 6 bases. Per germline, CDR1 SGHDT and CDR2 YYEEEE. The length of the CDR3 is 13 residues. V was shortened by 4 bases and J by 2 bases, with 9 bases between the two germline ends. CDR3 region: CASSVGHNTEAFF. The DNA for the CDR3 is TGTGCCAGCAGCGTGGGACACAACACTGAAGCTTTCTTT.